Listed below are T cell receptor beta chains from one sample, sequenced in a study of cytomegalovirus exposure and HLA in healthy donors. Method: immunoSEQ multiplex PCR; TCRdb's copy keeps in-frame clones and lacks some. This sample has some 130,000 clones, with roughly 9.6% found just once. Sequencing was performed on PBMCs. These receptors originate from a woman in her 40s in good health and CMV-seropositive. Each CDR3 is given with its conserved first and last residue. A D gene is named only where the DNA matches it firmly. The size field is filled for only some rows; it gives once, few, many or a size class.

len	v_gene	abundance	d_gene	j_gene	CDR3nt	CDR3aa
16	TRBV5-1	NA	TRBD1	TRBJ1-1	TGCGCCAGCAGCTGGGGACAGGGTACTAAGGACACTGAAGCTTTCTTT	CASSWGQGTKDTEAFF
13	TRBV7-9	few	TRBD1	TRBJ1-2	TGTGCCAGCAGCACAGGACAGGGGAAAGGCTACACCTTC	CASSTGQGKGYTF
14	TRBV19	few	NA	TRBJ1-4	TGTGCCAGTAGTATAGGACAGTTCGATGAAAAACTGTTTTTT	CASSIGQFDEKLFF
15	TRBV6-5	few	TRBD1	TRBJ1-6	TGTGCCAGCACCAGACAGGGCCATAGTGGGTCACCCCTCCACTTT	CASTRQGHSGSPLHF
16	TRBV7-2	NA	TRBD2	TRBJ2-3	TGTGCCAGCAGCTTTAGCGGGCCTAGCGGCACAGATACGCAGTATTTT	CASSFSGPSGTDTQYF
15	TRBV27	NA	NA	TRBJ1-1	TGTGCCAGCAGCCGAGGACAGAGCCAGAACACTGAAGCTTTCTTT	CASSRGQSQNTEAFF
13	TRBV25-1	NA	NA	TRBJ1-5	TGTGCCAGCAGTGAGAGTACCGATCAGCCCCAGCATTTT	CASSESTDQPQHF
14	TRBV19	NA	NA	TRBJ2-1	TGTGCCAGTAGTATAGCTACAGAGAACAATGAGCAGTTCTTC	CASSIATENNEQFF
14	TRBV10-2	few	TRBD1	TRBJ1-1	TGCGCCAGCAGACGGACAGGCCAGAGCACTGAAGCTTTCTTT	CASRRTGQSTEAFF
15	TRBV5-5	NA	TRBD2	TRBJ2-7	TGTGCCAGCAGCCCCCGACTAGCGGGGGTCTACGAGCAGTACTTC	CASSPRLAGVYEQYF
15	TRBV10-3	NA	NA	TRBJ1-5	TGTGCCATCAGTGAAGGGGGAACCGCTCATCAGCCCCAGCATTTT	CAISEGGTAHQPQHF
15	TRBV5-1	NA	NA	TRBJ2-3	TGCGCCAGCAGCTTGGGCCTTACTAGCACAGATACGCAGTATTTT	CASSLGLTSTDTQYF
14	TRBV27	few	TRBD1	TRBJ1-2	TGTGCCAGCAGGCGGACAGGGGGCGACTATGGCTACACCTTC	CASRRTGGDYGYTF
16	TRBV5-1	NA	NA	TRBJ2-1	TGCGCCAGCAGCTTGGCCGGGGGTCCCTCCTACAATGAGCAGTTCTTC	CASSLAGGPSYNEQFF
14	TRBV2	few	NA	TRBJ1-4	TGTGCCAGCAGTGAATTCACGCTAGCCGAAAAACTGTTTTTT	CASSEFTLAEKLFF
14	TRBV2	NA	TRBD2	TRBJ2-5	TGTGCCAGCAGTGAAAGGACTAGAGGAGAGACCCAGTACTTC	CASSERTRGETQYF
13	TRBV7-9	NA	NA	TRBJ1-1	TGTGCCAGCAGCTTAGGAGGCTGGCGTGAACCTTTCTTT	CASSLGGWREPFF
16	TRBV5-4	NA	TRBD2	TRBJ2-1	TGTGCCAGCAGCTTGGGGTCGCGGGGAGGGAACAATGAGCAGTTCTTC	CASSLGSRGGNNEQFF
14	TRBV5-8	NA	NA	TRBJ1-1	TGTGCCAGCAGCTCTCGGGGGTTGGGCACTGAAGCTTTCTTT	CASSSRGLGTEAFF
13	TRBV7-2	few	NA	TRBJ1-3	TGTGCCAGCAGACAGTACTCTGGAAACACCATATATTTT	CASRQYSGNTIYF